This TCR beta chain was profiled in a study of blood T cell repertoires in COVID-19. Study-wide background: Sources were T cells, B-cell-depleted T cells, or PBMCs; the material itself was cDNA or gDNA.

In the original processing: From reference gene primer amplification, estimates of nucleated cell counts were derived. The method was immunoSEQ multiplex PCR; TCRdb's version includes in-frame clones alone and lacks a portion of them. That table furnishes V, J and clone size, whereas the DNA furnished D and trimming. The sample has about 230,000 clones; over 75% are singletons. The CDR3 has 15 amino acids. V lost 1 base and J lost 0, with 10 bases in between. Per the germline V gene, CDR1 is SGHNT and CDR2 is YYREEE (reference sequence). The receptor was isolated from a woman older than 75 with acute or convalescent COVID-19. Sequences were obtained from peripheral blood. V is TRBV5-4 and J is TRBJ1-1; TRBD1 is a possible D gene (5 bases). The CDR3, as DNA: TGTGCCAGCAGCTTGTCCCCACAGGTGAACACTGAAGCTTTCTTT. Residues: CASSLSPQVNTEAFF.